This entry is about one T cell receptor beta chain. The junction shows a germline mismatch at one end, possibly a read error. The record originates from a study of tumor and adjacent non-tumor tissue in lung cancer. Whole-study context: Patients comprised eleven to twelve adenocarcinoma, a couple of squamous cell carcinoma and 1 small cell lung cancer. On average, productive TCRbeta reads reached 4 million to 4.5 million per sample. Patients were aged about 30 to 76, fewer than twelve men and about 5 women, stage I to III.

No cell sorting was done before RNA was extracted from the tissue. More than 3 cm separated this lung sample from the edge of the tumor. Three rounds of nested PCR, following a modified ARM-PCR protocol, produced the TCRbeta library. One entry per CDR3 protein, called by TCRdb with MiXCR from the multiplex PCR reads. The data hold about 44,000 distinct CDR3 sequences, with 64% observed a single time. CDR1 is SGHNT and CDR2 is YYREEE in the germline V gene (reference sequence). The length of the CDR3 is 13 residues. This TCR was sampled from a woman aged 70 to 79 with non-small cell lung cancer. The chain employs TRBV5-4 and TRBJ2-5; D not certain. Sequencing was done on a sample of distant non-tumor lung tissue. This CDR3 reads CAGSQTYSETQYF. CDR3 nucleotide sequence: TGTGCCGGCAGCCAAACGTACTCAGAGACCCAGTACTTC.